Listed here is a single T cell receptor beta chain. Its target is unknown. This sample was included in a study of blood T cells in healthy people across ages. Study information: Using template switching, researchers captured about one barcoded beta molecule for each two T cells. Study-wide findings and caveats: Not knowing donor CMV status may have confounded expanded clonotype changes.

The CDR3 covers 15 residues. V was clipped by 4 bases and J by 7 bases; unmatched bases: 7. Germline values: CDR1 SGHRS, CDR2 YFSETQ. Per sample, no less than 5 micrograms of total RNA were extracted. Alongside a J-beta primer mix, a sample-barcoded 5' primer served in a second PCR lasting roughly 7 to 11 cycles. CDR3-containing paired-end reads numbering at least 2.5 million came from each sample. One entry per CDR3 protein, called by TCRdb with MiXCR from the 5' RACE reads. Here the sample spans roughly 1.6 million distinct CDR3 sequences, roughly 32% being singletons. The source material was blood. This receptor was obtained from a woman in her twenties or thirties in good health. The V call is TRBV5-1, the J call TRBJ2-2, with 10 bases that match TRBD1. The DNA for the CDR3 is TGCGCCAGCAGCCCAACGGGACAGGGGAGCGGGGAGCTGTTTTTT. It specifies CASSPTGQGSGELFF.